The rows below give T cell receptor beta chains drawn from one sample of a study of cytomegalovirus exposure and HLA in healthy donors. Sequencing was performed with immunoSEQ multiplex PCR; in TCRdb, only in-frame clones are kept and a portion is missing. Among around 90,000 clones listed, under 75% were seen once. The sequencing sample was made of PBMCs. These TCRs come from a human donor in good health. CDR3s include the opening cysteine and the closing phenylalanine or tryptophan. D genes are given only for firm matches. Clone size is not always given. Where it is, it says once, few, many or a class for expanded clones.

D	J	length	V	size	DNA	CDR3
TRBD1	TRBJ1-1	12	TRBV30	-	TGTGCCTGGACAGGGGGCCGGACTGAAGCTTTCTTT	CAWTGGRTEAFF
TRBD1	TRBJ1-2	15	TRBV5-1	few	TGCGCCAGCAGCTTGTGGACAGGGGATCTGGGTGGCTACACCTTC	CASSLWTGDLGGYTF
-	TRBJ2-5	15	TRBV14	-	TGTGCCAGCAGCCAAGGACAGCTCTTCGGGGAGACCCAGTACTTC	CASSQGQLFGETQYF
TRBD1	TRBJ1-5	20	TRBV19	-	TGTGCCAGTAGTTCTCCGACACACAGCCGGGACAGGCCGCTTTATCAGCCCCAGCATTTT	CASSSPTHSRDRPLYQPQHF
-	TRBJ1-5	15	TRBV5-1	-	TGCGCAAGCAGCTTGGATCCGGGAGTTGATCAGCCCCAGCATTTT	CASSLDPGVDQPQHF
TRBD1	TRBJ1-2	15	TRBV11-1	-	TGTGCCAGCAGCTTCACAGGGGGCGCAGAGGGTGGCTACACCTTC	CASSFTGGAEGGYTF
-	TRBJ2-1	18	TRBV4-3	-	TGCGCCAGCAGCCAAGATCCGGTAGCTCTCTCCGCCGGGGGTGAGCAGTTCTTC	CASSQDPVALSAGGEQFF
TRBD1	TRBJ2-5	15	TRBV27	-	TGTGCCAGCAGTTTGGGGACAGGGGGGCAAGAGACCCAGTACTTC	CASSLGTGGQETQYF
-	TRBJ1-5	13	TRBV27	-	TGTGCCAGCAGTCGACAGGGCAATCAGCCCCAGCATTTT	CASSRQGNQPQHF
-	TRBJ1-1	14	TRBV6-6	-	TGTGCCAGCAGTTACTCGGAGCCGGGGACTGAAGCTTTCTTT	CASSYSEPGTEAFF
-	TRBJ1-1	14	TRBV7-3	once	TGTGCCAGCAGCTTTAGCCCCATTGTCACTGAAGCTTTCTTT	CASSFSPIVTEAFF
TRBD1	TRBJ1-4	13	TRBV7-9	few	TGTGCCAGCAGCCGGGACAGGGGTGAAAAACTGTTTTTT	CASSRDRGEKLFF
TRBD1	TRBJ2-7	14	TRBV18	-	TGTGCCAGCTCACCACGACAGGGAGCCTACGAGCAGTACTTC	CASSPRQGAYEQYF
-	TRBJ2-2	15	TRBV5-6	-	TGTGCCAGCAGCAACTCCCCGGGGATAGCCGGGGAGCTGTTTTTT	CASSNSPGIAGELFF
-	TRBJ1-5	14	TRBV9	once	TGTGCCAGCAGCGCAGACAGTAGCAATCAGCCCCAGCATTTT	CASSADSSNQPQHF
-	TRBJ1-2	14	TRBV7-9	-	TGTGCCAGCAGCTTAGATGACACCCTCTATGGCTACACCTTC	CASSLDDTLYGYTF
-	TRBJ1-3	16	TRBV5-1	-	TGCGCCAGCAGCTTGGTTGGACAGATCCCTGGAAACACCATATATTTT	CASSLVGQIPGNTIYF
TRBD2	TRBJ2-3	16	TRBV7-8	-	TGTGCCAGCAGCTTAAGCCGGGGGGGACGCACAGATACGCAGTATTTT	CASSLSRGGRTDTQYF
-	TRBJ1-5	14	TRBV2	-	TGTGCCAGCACCCCAGGCAGGGCCGATCAGCCCCAGCATTTT	CASTPGRADQPQHF
-	TRBJ2-2	16	TRBV5-5	-	TGTGCCAGCAGCATTCAGGGGTTCGCGAACACCGGGGAGCTGTTTTTT	CASSIQGFANTGELFF
-	TRBJ2-2	15	TRBV19	-	TGTGCCAGTAGTATTCTGCAGGGCAAGTACGGGGAGCTGTTTTTT	CASSILQGKYGELFF
-	TRBJ1-2	18	TRBV7-9	few	TGTGCCAGCAGCTTACAATACTTAGGGGAAGAAGCTAACTATGGCTACACCTTC	CASSLQYLGEEANYGYTF
-	TRBJ2-5	14	TRBV5-8	few	TGTGCCAGCATCAACAGGGAGCGAGCAGAGACCCAGTACTTC	CASINRERAETQYF
-	TRBJ2-1	13	TRBV6-5	-	TGTGCCAGCAGTTACTCAGATCGAACAGAGCAGTTCTTC	CASSYSDRTEQFF
TRBD1	TRBJ2-2	14	TRBV13	few	TGTGCCAGCAGCAGGGACAGTTCCACCGGGGAGCTGTTTTTT	CASSRDSSTGELFF
-	TRBJ2-5	13	TRBV5-6	-	TGTGCCAGCAGCTGGGGGGATCAAGAGACCCAGTACTTC	CASSWGDQETQYF
-	TRBJ1-2	13	TRBV29-1	-	TGCAGCGTTGACTATCAGGGCTCCTATGGCTACACCTTC	CSVDYQGSYGYTF
-	TRBJ2-7	14	TRBV6-6	-	TGTGCCAGCAGTTACGACCGACAGGCCTACGAGCAGTACTTC	CASSYDRQAYEQYF
TRBD1	TRBJ2-5	15	TRBV19	-	TGTGCCAGTAGTACGAAAACCGGGACAGGGGGGACCCAGTACTTC	CASSTKTGTGGTQYF
TRBD1	TRBJ2-7	12	TRBV5-1	once	TGCGCCAGCAGCCCAGGACAGGGTTCGTCGTACTTC	CASSPGQGSSYF
TRBD1	TRBJ1-4	20	TRBV4-1	many	TGCGCCAGCACCCTATGGCCCCTTGGACAGGCCGAGGGAGTTAATGAAAAACTGTTTTTT	CASTLWPLGQAEGVNEKLFF
-	TRBJ1-2	13	TRBV7-9	-	TGTGCCAGCAGATTTGGACAGCAGGATGGCTACACCTTC	CASRFGQQDGYTF
-	TRBJ1-1	14	TRBV5-1	-	TGCGCCAGCAGCTTGTTCGGGGTGAACACTGAAGCTTTCTTT	CASSLFGVNTEAFF
TRBD1	TRBJ2-1	15	TRBV9	-	TGTGCCAGCAGCGTAGTAGGGGGCAGGGACAATGAGCAGTTCTTC	CASSVVGGRDNEQFF
-	TRBJ2-2	17	TRBV7-9	-	TGTGCCAGCAGCTTAGAATGGGGCAGGGGTTCCACCGGGGAGCTGTTTTTT	CASSLEWGRGSTGELFF
-	TRBJ1-1	15	TRBV7-6	-	TGTGCCAGCAGCCTCATGGGGAGCGAAAACACTGAAGCTTTCTTT	CASSLMGSENTEAFF
TRBD1	TRBJ1-1	16	TRBV7-9	-	TGTGCCAGCAGCCCCTGGGACAGGCTGGTCGACACTGAAGCTTTCTTT	CASSPWDRLVDTEAFF
-	TRBJ1-4	14	TRBV15	few	TGTGCCACCAGCAGAAAGCAGGGGAATGAAAAACTGTTTTTT	CATSRKQGNEKLFF
-	TRBJ2-2	13	TRBV7-9	few	TGTGCCAGCAGCTTGACTAGCACCGGGGAGCTGTTTTTT	CASSLTSTGELFF
-	TRBJ1-4	12	TRBV28	-	TGTGCCGGACAAGGGAACAATGAAAAACTGTTTTTT	CAGQGNNEKLFF
-	TRBJ1-6	13	TRBV4-1	few	TGCGCCAGCAGCCGCGGGAGCGGGTCACCCCTCCACTTT	CASSRGSGSPLHF
-	TRBJ1-6	13	TRBV11-2	-	TGTGCCAGCAGCTTAGGGGGGGGTACACCCCTCCACTTT	CASSLGGGTPLHF